The T cell receptor beta chain described here comes from a study of blood T cell repertoires in COVID-19. At the level of the study: T cells, B-cell-depleted T cells, or PBMCs provided the cDNA or gDNA that served as material.

The CDR3 length is 14 residues. Germline CDR1 and CDR2: SGHDT and YYEEEE. V was pared by 5 bases and J by 4 bases, with 15 bases between. Using immunoSEQ multiplex PCR, the repertoire was profiled, and TCRdb retains in-frame clones only, with some absent. The profile covers around 81,000 clones, with roughly 80% appearing a single time and 12% taken by the ten largest. This chain uses TRBV5-6 with TRBJ1-2; D perhaps matches TRBD1 (6 bases). The TCR was taken from a human donor in a cohort sampled during active COVID-19. The sequenced sample was peripheral blood. The CDR3 is CASRETGGFYGYTF. CDR3 in DNA: TGTGCCAGCAGAGAGACAGGAGGATTCTATGGCTACACCTTC.